The clone carrying this TCR beta chain has only one observation. Its cognate antigen is unknown. Sequencing was performed with immunoSEQ multiplex PCR; in TCRdb, only in-frame clones are kept and a portion is missing. The sample lists approximately 2.1 million clones, over 85% occurring once. There are 16 residues in the CDR3. Trimming removed 0 bases from V and 5 bases from J; junction bases left unmatched: 8. The germline V gene encodes CDR1 SGHRS and CDR2 YFSETQ. The record originates from a study of shared clonotypes between healthy human individuals. Findings and caveats of the study: Generally, naive subsets came out with larger estimated richness than memory subsets.

The receptor's source is a man between 18 and 29 years old in good health. Some clones in this sample may be carry-over from other donors' samples. Material for sequencing was naive CD4+ T cells from PBMCs. Documented subset: CD45RA+ positively selected. The V and J genes are TRBV5-1 and TRBJ1-1; 9 bases match TRBD1. Written as DNA, the CDR3 is TGCGCCAGCAGCTTGGGCGACAGGGGGTATGCGACTGAAGCTTTCTTT. It translates to CASSLGDRGYATEAFF.